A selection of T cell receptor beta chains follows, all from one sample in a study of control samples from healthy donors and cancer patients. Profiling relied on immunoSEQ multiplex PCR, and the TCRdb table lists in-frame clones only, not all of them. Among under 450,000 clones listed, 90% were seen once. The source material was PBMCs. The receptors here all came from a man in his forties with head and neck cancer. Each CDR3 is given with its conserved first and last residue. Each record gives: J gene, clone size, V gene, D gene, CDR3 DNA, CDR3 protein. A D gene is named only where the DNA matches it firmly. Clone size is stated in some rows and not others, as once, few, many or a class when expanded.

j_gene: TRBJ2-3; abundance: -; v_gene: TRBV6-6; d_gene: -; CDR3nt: TGTGCCAGCAGTTACGAACGGGCCGACACAGATACGCAGTATTTT; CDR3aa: CASSYERADTDTQYF
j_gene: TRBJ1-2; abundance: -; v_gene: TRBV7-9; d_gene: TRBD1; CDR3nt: TGTGCCAGCAGCTTAGAGGTCGGATTTTACGGTCAGGGGGCCGGCTACACCTTC; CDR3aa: CASSLEVGFYGQGAGYTF
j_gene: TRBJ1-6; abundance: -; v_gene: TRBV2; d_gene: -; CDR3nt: TGTGCCAGCAGTGAAGGGGTTAGTTCACCCCTCCACTTT; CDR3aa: CASSEGVSSPLHF
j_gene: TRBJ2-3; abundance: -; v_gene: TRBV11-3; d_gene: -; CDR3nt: TGTGCCAGCAGCTTAGATCGGTTCGGGGGTCTGGGCACAGATACGCAGTATTTT; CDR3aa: CASSLDRFGGLGTDTQYF
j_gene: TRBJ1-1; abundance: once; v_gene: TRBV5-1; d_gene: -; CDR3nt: TGCGCCAGCAGCTTAGGTTCCGGGACCTTGAACACTGAAGCTTTCTTT; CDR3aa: CASSLGSGTLNTEAFF
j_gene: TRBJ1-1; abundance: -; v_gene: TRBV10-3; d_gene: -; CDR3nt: TGTGCCACGACAGCGAACACTGAAGCTTTCTTT; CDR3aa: CATTANTEAFF
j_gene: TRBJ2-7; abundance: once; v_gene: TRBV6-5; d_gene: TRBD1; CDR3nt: TGTGCCAGCAGCCCCCACGCGGACAGGGCCAACGAGCAGTACTTC; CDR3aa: CASSPHADRANEQYF
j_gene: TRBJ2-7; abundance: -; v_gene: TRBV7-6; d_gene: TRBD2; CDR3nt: TGTGCCAGCAGCTTAGCACTAGCGGGGACCTACGAGCAGTACTTC; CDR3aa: CASSLALAGTYEQYF
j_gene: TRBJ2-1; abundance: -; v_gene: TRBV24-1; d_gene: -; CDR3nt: TGTGCCACCAGTGATTTTTATAGCTCCTACAATGAGCAGTTCTTC; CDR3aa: CATSDFYSSYNEQFF
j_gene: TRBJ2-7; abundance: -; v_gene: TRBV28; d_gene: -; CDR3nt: TGTGCCAGCAGTTTAGTGGGATACTCCTACGAGCAGTACTTC; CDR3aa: CASSLVGYSYEQYF
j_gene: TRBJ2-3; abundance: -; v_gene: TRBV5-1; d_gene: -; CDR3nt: TGCGCCAGCAGCTTGTCCCTGGGGGACACAGATACGCAGTATTTT; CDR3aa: CASSLSLGDTDTQYF
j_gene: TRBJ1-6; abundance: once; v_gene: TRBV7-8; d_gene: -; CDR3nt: TGTGCCAGCAGCTTAGATGGCTATAATTCACCCCTCCACTTT; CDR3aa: CASSLDGYNSPLHF
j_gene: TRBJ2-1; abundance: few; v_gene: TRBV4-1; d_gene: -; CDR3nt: TGCGCCAGCAGCCAAGATGTCGGTACCCGAAATCCGCCCCTGTACAATGAGCAGTTCTTC; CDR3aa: CASSQDVGTRNPPLYNEQFF
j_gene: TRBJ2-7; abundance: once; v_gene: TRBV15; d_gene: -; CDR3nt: TGTGCCACCAGCAGAGATCTTTCCTACGAGCAGTACTTC; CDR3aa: CATSRDLSYEQYF
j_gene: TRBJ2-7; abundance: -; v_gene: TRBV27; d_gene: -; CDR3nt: TGTGCCAGCAGTTTATTATTCGGGGCCGAGGAGGAGCAGTACTTC; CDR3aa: CASSLLFGAEEEQYF
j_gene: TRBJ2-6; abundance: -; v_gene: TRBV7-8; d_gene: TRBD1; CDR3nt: TGTGCCAGCAGCAAACCGGGACAGGGGGCTACTGGGGCCAACGTCCTGACTTTC; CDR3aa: CASSKPGQGATGANVLTF
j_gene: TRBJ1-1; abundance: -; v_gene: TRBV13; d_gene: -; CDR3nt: TGTGCCAGCAGCTTTATTAATGATGAAGCTTTCTTT; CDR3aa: CASSFINDEAFF
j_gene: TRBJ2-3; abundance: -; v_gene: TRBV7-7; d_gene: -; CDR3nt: TGTGCTAGCAGCCCCTTACCCGGGGGCCAGACAGATACGCAGTATTTT; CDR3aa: CASSPLPGGQTDTQYF
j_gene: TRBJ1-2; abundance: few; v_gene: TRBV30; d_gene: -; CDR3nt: TGTGCCTGGACCGAAAAAGGGCAAGGCTACACCTTC; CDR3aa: CAWTEKGQGYTF
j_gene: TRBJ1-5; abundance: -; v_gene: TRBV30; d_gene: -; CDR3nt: TGTGCCTGGAGTGTTCACATCGGCACGAAACCCTTCAGGAATAGCAATCAGCCCCAGCATTTT; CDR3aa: CAWSVHIGTKPFRNSNQPQHF
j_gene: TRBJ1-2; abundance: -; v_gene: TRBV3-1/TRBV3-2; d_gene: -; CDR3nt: TGTGCCAGCAGCCAAGATATACCCAGTAACTATGGCTACACCTTC; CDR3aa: CASSQDIPSNYGYTF
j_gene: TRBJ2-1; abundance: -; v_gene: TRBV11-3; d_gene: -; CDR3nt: TGTGCCAGCACCCCGGGGGCAAATGAGCAGTTCTTC; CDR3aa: CASTPGANEQFF
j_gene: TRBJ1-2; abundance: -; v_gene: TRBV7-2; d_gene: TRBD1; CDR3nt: TGTGCCAGCAGCTTAGGAATTTTGGGACAGGGTAACTATGGCTACACCTTC; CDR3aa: CASSLGILGQGNYGYTF
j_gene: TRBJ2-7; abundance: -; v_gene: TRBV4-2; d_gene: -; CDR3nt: TGTGCCAGCAGCCAAGACAGTACCTACGAGCAGTACTTC; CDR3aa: CASSQDSTYEQYF
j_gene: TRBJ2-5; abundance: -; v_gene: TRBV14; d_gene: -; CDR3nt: TGTGCCAGCAGCCAAGAGTTTGGGGCAGCCGATCAAGAGACCCAGTACTTC; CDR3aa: CASSQEFGAADQETQYF
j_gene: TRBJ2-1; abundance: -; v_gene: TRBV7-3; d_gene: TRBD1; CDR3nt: TGTGCCAGCAGCGCCGGGACAGCCTCCTACAATGAGCAGTTCTTC; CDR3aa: CASSAGTASYNEQFF
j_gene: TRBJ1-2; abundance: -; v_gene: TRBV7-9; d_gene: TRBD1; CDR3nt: TGTGCCAGCAGCCAGCCAGGGGGCGGCTATGGCTACACCTTC; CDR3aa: CASSQPGGGYGYTF
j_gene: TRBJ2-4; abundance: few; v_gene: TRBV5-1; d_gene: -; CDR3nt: TGCGCCAGCAGGGCCTCGTCGGCCAAAAACATTCAGTACTTC; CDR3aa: CASRASSAKNIQYF
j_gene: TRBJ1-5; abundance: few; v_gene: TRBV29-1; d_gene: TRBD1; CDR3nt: TGCAGCGCTACAGGGGGCGGGGATCAGCCCCAGCATTTT; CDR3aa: CSATGGGDQPQHF
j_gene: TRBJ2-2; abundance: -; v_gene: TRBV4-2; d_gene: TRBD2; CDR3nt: TGTGCCAGCAGCCAAGCTAGCGGGACGAACACCGGGGAGCTGTTTTTT; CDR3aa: CASSQASGTNTGELFF
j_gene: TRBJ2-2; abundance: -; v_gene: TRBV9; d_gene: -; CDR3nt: TGTGCCAGCAGCGTAGTGGGACCACCGAACACCGGGGAGCTGTTTTTT; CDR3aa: CASSVVGPPNTGELFF
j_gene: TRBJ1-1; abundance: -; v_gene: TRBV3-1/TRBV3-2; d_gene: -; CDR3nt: TGTGCCAGCAGCCAGCCAGGCTGGGACACTGAAGCTTTCTTT; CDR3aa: CASSQPGWDTEAFF
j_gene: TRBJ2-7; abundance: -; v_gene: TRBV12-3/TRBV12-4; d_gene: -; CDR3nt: TGTGCCAGCAGTAGGGGGGCCTACGAGCAGTACTTC; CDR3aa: CASSRGAYEQYF
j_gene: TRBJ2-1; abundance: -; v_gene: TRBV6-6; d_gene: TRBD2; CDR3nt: TGTGCCAGCAGTGGACTAGCGGGAGTGGGTGGCAATGAGCAGTTCTTC; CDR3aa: CASSGLAGVGGNEQFF
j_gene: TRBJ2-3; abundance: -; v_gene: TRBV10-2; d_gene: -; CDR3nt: TGCGCCAGCAGTGTTTTAATTAGTCGAAGAGCAAGCACAGATACGCAGTATTTT; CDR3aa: CASSVLISRRASTDTQYF
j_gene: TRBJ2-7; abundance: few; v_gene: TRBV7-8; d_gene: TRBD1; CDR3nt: TGTGCCAGCAGCAGGGGACAGGTTTTCGAGCAGTACTTC; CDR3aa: CASSRGQVFEQYF
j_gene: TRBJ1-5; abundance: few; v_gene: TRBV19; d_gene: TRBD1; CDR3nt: TGTGCCAGTACTCGGGACAGGGTAGACAATCAGCCCCAGCATTTT; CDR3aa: CASTRDRVDNQPQHF
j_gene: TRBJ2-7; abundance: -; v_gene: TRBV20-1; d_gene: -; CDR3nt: TGCAGTGCTAGTTGGGGCAGGTACGAGCAGTACTTC; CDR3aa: CSASWGRYEQYF
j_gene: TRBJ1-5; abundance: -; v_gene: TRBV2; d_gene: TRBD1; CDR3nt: TGTGCCAGCAGAACAGGGGATCATCAGCCCCAGCATTTT; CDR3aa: CASRTGDHQPQHF
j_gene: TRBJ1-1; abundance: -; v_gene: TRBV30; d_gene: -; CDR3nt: TGTGCCTGGAGTTTGCAGATGAACACTGAAGCTTTCTTT; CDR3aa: CAWSLQMNTEAFF
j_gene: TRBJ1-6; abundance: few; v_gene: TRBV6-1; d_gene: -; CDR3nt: TGTGCCAGCAGTGAAAGCCGACCGCGGACAGCTAATTCACCCCTCCACTTT; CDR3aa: CASSESRPRTANSPLHF
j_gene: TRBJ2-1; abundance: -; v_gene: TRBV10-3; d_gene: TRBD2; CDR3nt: TGTGCCATCACCAGCGGGGGAGGGGTGGACAATGAGCAGTTCTTC; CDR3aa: CAITSGGGVDNEQFF
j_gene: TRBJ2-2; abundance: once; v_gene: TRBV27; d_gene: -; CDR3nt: TGTGCCAGCAGTTACCCCGGGACATTCAACACCGGGGAGCTGTTTTTT; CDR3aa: CASSYPGTFNTGELFF
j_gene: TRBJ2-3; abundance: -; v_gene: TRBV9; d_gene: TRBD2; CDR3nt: TGTGCCAGCAGCGTTGGCGGCCGAGGACTAGTGACAGATACGCAGTATTTT; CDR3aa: CASSVGGRGLVTDTQYF
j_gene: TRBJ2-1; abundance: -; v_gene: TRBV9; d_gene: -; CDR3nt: TGTGCCAGCAGCCCAAGGGGGGCGGACAATGAGCAGTTCTTC; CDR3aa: CASSPRGADNEQFF